This entry features one TCR beta chain sequence. A much larger clone sits a single nucleotide away, making a read error possible. At the time of active disease, bone marrow was collected from every patient. This record comes from a study of read filtering for tumor transcriptome and immune sequencing. Across the whole study: Patients were 17 male and some 13 female, mean age around 66 years, range about 40 to 85. By R-ISS, stages I, II and III held around 8, 16 and 7 patients. RNA-seq yielded only roughly 75 to 1,400 TCR reads, IR-seq about 4 to 10.27 million.

From approximately 430 ng of RNA, a library with molecular barcoded alpha/delta and beta/gamma adaptors was made. TCRdb independently ran MiXCR on the reads; one entry per CDR3 protein. The repertoire includes 75,000 to 90,000 distinct CDR3 sequences, roughly an eighth of them detected once, and 14% to 15% sits in the top ten. The specimen was a population of CD138-negative cells sorted from bone marrow. The receptor was derived from a donor at least 40 years old with multiple myeloma.

DNA of the CDR3: TGTGCCAGCAGCCGAGGGACTTTGGAGACCCAGCACTTC. Translation gives CASSRGTLETQHF. The V call is TRBV6-2 or TRBV6-3, the J call TRBJ2-5, with D possibly being TRBD2 (6 bases). CDR1 MNHEY and CDR2 SVGEGT come from the germline V gene. This CDR3 has 13 amino acids.